This TCR beta chain emerged from a study of tumor-infiltrating lymphocytes in primary liver carcinoma. Study information: Primary liver carcinoma, confirmed by histopathology, was surgically resected. Findings and limits, study-wide: Blood had a significantly lower top-250-clone fraction than tumors did (p = 0.039). Relative to tumor region pairs, the tumor-adjacent and tumor-blood pairs showed overlap that was lower.

The CDR3 spans 14 residues. The germline V gene has CDR1 SEHNR and CDR2 FQNEAQ (reference sequence). The ends were cut back, 5 bases at V and 1 base at J, with 11 bases in the middle. In regard to this clonotype: What it binds is unknown.

RNA isolated from unsorted whole blood supplied the blood RNA, with germline DNA also extracted. In advance of surgery, about 3.9 milliliters of peripheral blood were collected. Constant-region priming of around 500 ng total RNA yielded TCR beta cDNA. Three nested multiplex PCR rounds of slightly modified ARM-PCR generated TCR beta libraries. For 10 cycles apiece, the opening two PCR rounds ran with TRBV1-TRBV30 forward primers and a C-beta reverse primer. TCRdb passed the multiplex PCR reads through MiXCR, listing each CDR3 protein once. The profile shows 250,000 to 400,000 distinct CDR3 sequences, more than 55% of them singletons.

This sequence joins TRBV7-9 and TRBJ2-5; D gene unclear. Sample: peripheral blood. The receptor comes from a man in his forties with primary liver carcinoma and hepatitis B virus infection. The CDR3 sequence: CASSSRHSQETQYF. As DNA, the CDR3 is TGTGCCAGCAGCAGCCGACACAGCCAAGAGACCCAGTACTTC.